Listed here are 9 T cell receptor beta chains from one sample, sequenced in a study of response to subunit inactivated influenza vaccine. TCRdb re-called the RT-PCR reads through MiXCR, storing one row per CDR3 protein. The sample yields 500,000 to 550,000 distinct CDR3 sequences, roughly 8.2% seen once. The specimen was PBMCs from blood, collected less than 30 months after vaccination. The receptors derive from a man in his fifties or sixties who received an inactivated influenza vaccine.

The rearrangement links TRBV11-2 to TRBJ2-7, with D uncertain. The V gene lost 3 bases and the J gene lost 6 bases, with 6 bases spanning the gap. Germline loops: CDR1 SGHAT, CDR2 FQNNGV. The CDR3 spans 11 residues. CDR3 amino acids: CASSLDFEQYF. The CDR3 nucleotides are TGTGCCAGCAGCTTGGATTTCGAGCAGTACTTC.

This clonotype was counted between two and nine times. The CDR3 region has the DNA TGCAGTGCTAGTGTGACTAGCGGGATCAATGAGCAGTTCTTC. This codes for CSASVTSGINEQFF. The rearrangement joins TRBV20-1 to TRBJ2-1; 11 positions match TRBD2. In germline, CDR1 is DFQATT, CDR2 SNEGSKA (reference sequence). The ends lost 3 bases at V and 6 bases at J; junction bases unmatched: 4. This CDR3 is built from 14 residues.

This clonotype was counted only a few times. This chain links TRBV12-3 or TRBV12-4 with TRBJ2-7; TRBD1 matches 8 bases. The length of the CDR3 is 16 residues. V gave up 5 bases and J gave up 4 bases; unmatched junction bases: 13. The CDR3 DNA is TGTGCCAGCAGTAAGTCCGGGACAGGCCGAGTGTACGAGCAGTACTTC. Protein sequence: CASSKSGTGRVYEQYF.

The rearrangement joins TRBV20-1 to TRBJ1-4; D possibly corresponds to TRBD1 (6 bases). The CDR3 runs 15 residues. Between the trimmed V and J ends, which lost 1 base and 5 bases, there was a span of 14 bases. CDR1 is DFQATT and CDR2 is SNEGSKA in the germline V gene (reference sequence). The CDR3: CSARVSGTGNEKLFF. The CDR3 bases are TGCAGTGCTAGAGTGTCCGGAACAGGGAATGAAAAACTGTTTTTT.

The sample holds a few counts of this clonotype. In DNA form, the CDR3 reads TGCGCCAGCAGCCAAGAAGTTGGAGGGGGCCATGAGCAGTTCTTC. This codes for CASSQEVGGGHEQFF. The chain couples TRBV4-3 to TRBJ2-1; a possible D gene is TRBD1 (7 bases). Germline assignment: CDR1 LGHNA and CDR2 YSLEER. The CDR3 is made up of 15 amino acids. Trimming pared 0 bases from V and 8 bases from J, leaving 14 bases between.

The V and J genes are TRBV27 and TRBJ2-7; TRBD1 aligns across 12 bases. CDR1 MNHEY and CDR2 SMNVEV come from the germline V gene (reference sequence). The ends lost 4 bases at V and 4 bases at J; junction bases unmatched: 11. This CDR3 has 17 residues. The CDR3 DNA is TGTGCCAGCAGTTCTATATACCCGGGACAGGGGGCGTACGAGCAGTACTTC. This sequence encodes CASSSIYPGQGAYEQYF.

In this sample, this clonotype turned up many times. This clone may be a read error of a much larger clone one base away. V and J are TRBV12-3 or TRBV12-4 and TRBJ2-1; D is unclear. The CDR3 covers 12 residues. V lost 7 bases and J 6 bases, leaving 10 bases between the germline ends. The chain's CDR3 is CASMRPPNEQFF. The CDR3 coding sequence is TGTGCCAGCATGCGCCCCCCCAATGAGCAGTTCTTC.

This clonotype was observed a few times. The rearrangement uses TRBV7-2 and TRBJ2-1; tentatively, D is TRBD2 (6 bases). Germline CDR1 and CDR2: SGHTA and FQGNSA. V gave up 2 bases and J gave up 8 bases, with 10 bases separating them. The CDR3 contains 13 residues. The CDR3 coding sequence is TGTGCCAGCAGCTTACTCGGGACTGATGAGCAGTTCTTC. This codes for CASSLLGTDEQFF.

The chain couples TRBV20-1 to TRBJ1-1; D remains ambiguous. The V gene's germline CDR1 is DFQATT and CDR2 SNEGSKA (reference sequence). V lost 2 bases, J lost 1 base, and 14 bases lay in between. This CDR3 has 15 residues. The CDR3 DNA reads as TGCAGTGCTAGAAGTTATACAGAGGGGAACACTGAAGCTTTCTTT. Protein product: CSARSYTEGNTEAFF.